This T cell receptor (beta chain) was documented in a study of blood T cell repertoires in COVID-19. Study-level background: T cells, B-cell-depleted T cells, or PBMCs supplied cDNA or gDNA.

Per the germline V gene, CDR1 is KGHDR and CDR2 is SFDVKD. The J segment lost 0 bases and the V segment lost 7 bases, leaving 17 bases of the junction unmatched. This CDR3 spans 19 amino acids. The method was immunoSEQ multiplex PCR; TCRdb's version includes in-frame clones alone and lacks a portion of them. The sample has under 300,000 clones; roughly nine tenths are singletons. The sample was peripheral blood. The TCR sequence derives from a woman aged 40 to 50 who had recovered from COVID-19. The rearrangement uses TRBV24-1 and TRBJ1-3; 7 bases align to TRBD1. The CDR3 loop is CATRTRGTASINSGNTIYF. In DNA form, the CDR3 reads TGTGCCACCAGAACCCGGGGGACAGCAAGTATTAACTCTGGAAACACCATATATTTT.